Each of the 15 T cell receptor beta chains below was sequenced from the same sample in a study of shared clonotypes between healthy human individuals. Only in-frame clones appear in the TCRdb table, and some are missing; sequencing was by immunoSEQ multiplex PCR. The table records about 800,000 clones, about 96% of them present only once. CD45RO negativity and positive selection for CCR7 defined naive CD8 cells, a population that excluded terminally differentiated effector memory CD45RA+ cells. Sequencing was carried out using naive CD8+ T cells sorted from blood. These receptors were taken from a man aged 25-45 years in good health.

V usage is TRBV5-4 and J usage is TRBJ2-1; D not certain. V gave up 3 bases and J gave up 1 base, with 14 bases separating them. Per the germline V gene, CDR1 is SGHNT and CDR2 is YYREEE (reference sequence). The CDR3 totals 16 residues. DNA of the CDR3: TGTGCCAGCAGCTCCCTGGACCGAAATTCCTACAATGAGCAGTTCTTC. As protein: CASSSLDRNSYNEQFF. Using reference TRBV5-4 and TRBJ2-1 for the parts outside the CDR3, the full variable domain is ETGVTQSPTHLIKTRGQQVTLRCSSQSGHNTVSWYQQALGQGPQFIFQYYREEENGRGNFPPRFSGLQFPNYSSELNVNALELDDSALYLCASSSLDRNSYNEQFFGPGTRLTVL.

The chain carries TRBV4-1 and TRBJ2-2; D is possibly TRBD2 (6 bases). Germline lookup yields CDR1 MGHRA and CDR2 YSYEKL. Trimming stripped 0 bases from V and 6 bases from J, with 11 bases between. The CDR3 spans 15 residues. CDR3 amino acids: CASSQDGGVAGELFF. In nucleotides, the CDR3 is TGCGCCAGCAGCCAAGATGGAGGGGTTGCCGGGGAGCTGTTTTTT.

The chain combines TRBV6-5 with TRBJ1-5; 9 bases fit TRBD1. The germline CDR1 and CDR2 sequences are MNHEY and SVGAGI. There are 15 residues in the CDR3. J gave up 4 bases and V 2 bases, and 3 bases lay outside the gene matches. The CDR3 coding sequence is TGTGCCAGCAGTTACACCGGGACAGGGAATCAGCCCCAGCATTTT. Amino acids: CASSYTGTGNQPQHF.

V and J are TRBV7-6 and TRBJ2-5; TRBD2 aligns across 10 bases. Germline V gene lookup returns CDR1 SGHVS and CDR2 FNYEAQ. Unmatched junction bases numbered 7, after V lost 5 bases and J lost 1 base. CDR3 size: 16 residues. The CDR3 loop is CASSIGLAEAQETQYF. For the CDR3, the DNA is TGTGCCAGCAGCATAGGACTAGCGGAGGCCCAAGAGACCCAGTACTTC.

This chain connects TRBV29-1 to TRBJ2-1; tentative D call: TRBD2 (5 bases). The CDR3 sequence is 16 residues long. The V gene's germline CDR1 is SQVTM and CDR2 ANQGSEA. Trimming took off 5 bases at V and 0 bases at J, with 17 bases between the two ends. The CDR3 protein is CSVSVGSGSSYNEQFF. The CDR3, as DNA: TGCAGCGTTTCCGTAGGGAGCGGCAGCTCCTACAATGAGCAGTTCTTC.

The chain combines TRBV7-2 with TRBJ2-7; D remains ambiguous. This CDR3 has 13 residues. The germline V gene encodes CDR1 SGHTA and CDR2 FQGNSA. Between the trimmed V and J ends, which lost 4 bases and 2 bases, there was a span of 9 bases. The CDR3, as DNA: TGTGCCAGCAGCTGGGATCGAACCTACGAGCAGTACTTC. It codes for CASSWDRTYEQYF.

V is TRBV7-6 and J is TRBJ1-5, with D perhaps TRBD1 (5 bases). V gave up 5 bases and J gave up 0 bases, with 14 bases separating them. CDR1 SGHVS and CDR2 FNYEAQ come from the germline V gene. This CDR3 has 16 residues. CDR3 nucleotides: TGTGCCAGCAGCCCCGGGGACCTTTATAGCAATCAGCCCCAGCATTTT. Translated, it gives CASSPGDLYSNQPQHF.

The table lists this clone with a few counts. Other DNA sequences in this sample translate to the same CDR3. The CDR3 loop is CASSLDAYEQYF. CDR3 DNA: TGCGCCAGCAGCTTGGACGCTTACGAGCAGTACTTC. The chain is built from TRBV5-1 and TRBJ2-7; D unclear. Per germline, CDR1 SGHRS and CDR2 YFSETQ. The CDR3 runs 12 residues. V dropped 0 bases and J dropped 4 bases, with 5 bases sitting between them.

CDR3 in amino acids: CASSWDRKETQYF. The CDR3 region has the DNA TGTGCCAGCAGTTGGGACAGGAAAGAGACCCAGTACTTC. The rearrangement links TRBV27 to TRBJ2-5, with 8 bases that match TRBD1. J gave up 3 bases and V 4 bases, and 1 base lay outside the gene matches. The CDR3 contains 13 residues. The germline V gene encodes CDR1 MNHEY and CDR2 SMNVEV (reference sequence).

This chain's CDR3 is CASSGLAGVNEQYF. CDR3 in DNA: TGTGCCAGTAGTGGACTAGCGGGAGTAAACGAGCAGTACTTC. This chain connects TRBV19 to TRBJ2-7; TRBD2 aligns across 13 bases. J lost 5 bases, V lost 5 bases, and 3 bases had no gene match. CDR1 and CDR2 (germline): LNHDA, SQIVND (reference sequence). The CDR3 runs to 14 residues.

The chain uses TRBV27 and TRBJ2-7, with D tentatively TRBD1 or TRBD2 (5 bases each). V lost 8 bases, J lost 1 base, and 18 bases lay in between. The CDR3 runs to 15 residues. Looked up from germline, CDR1 is MNHEY and CDR2 is SMNVEV (reference sequence). The CDR3 bases are TGTGCCAGCGGAGGTCGGTCAGGGAAATCCTACGAGCAGTACTTC. It encodes CASGGRSGKSYEQYF.

The chain uses TRBV19 and TRBJ2-3, with TRBD2 matching over 9 bases. V shed 8 bases, J shed 1 base, and the junction held 7 bases outside the gene matches. From germline, CDR1 is LNHDA and CDR2 SQIVND (reference sequence). CDR3 length: 15 amino acids. The CDR3 protein is CASDALAGGTDTQYF. In DNA, the CDR3 is TGTGCCAGTGACGCGTTAGCGGGAGGCACAGATACGCAGTATTTT.

The V and J genes are TRBV11-2 and TRBJ2-3; D may be TRBD2 (6 bases). Trimming removed 0 bases at V and 0 bases at J, with 7 bases between. From germline, CDR1 is SGHAT and CDR2 FQNNGV. The CDR3 spans 15 residues. The CDR3 here is CASSLELASTDTQYF. CDR3 bases: TGTGCCAGCAGCTTAGAGCTAGCGAGCACAGATACGCAGTATTTT.

The chain uses TRBV4-1 and TRBJ2-7, with 9 bases matching TRBD2. In germline, CDR1 is MGHRA, CDR2 YSYEKL. The CDR3 sequence is 17 residues long. After removal of 1 base from V and 6 bases from J, the junction contained 13 bases not matched to a gene. CDR3 bases: TGCGCCAGCAGCCAAGTTAGCGGGAGTACCCCGGGTTCCGAGCAGTACTTC. Amino acids: CASSQVSGSTPGSEQYF.

The chain's CDR3 is CASSQNPEASYEQYF. The DNA for the CDR3 is TGTGCCAGCAGCCAAAACCCTGAGGCCTCCTACGAGCAGTACTTC. The chain carries TRBV14 and TRBJ2-7, with D unclear. Between the trimmed V and J ends, which lost 2 bases and 0 bases, there was a span of 11 bases. Germline V CDR1 and CDR2: SGHDN, FVKESK. This CDR3 comprises 15 residues.